This TCR beta chain was captured in a study of neoadjuvant anti-PD-1 for oral cavity cancer. Indicated time point: after neoadjuvant nivolumab, at surgical resection. J lost 5 bases, V lost 9 bases, and 10 bases had no gene match. Germline CDR1 and CDR2: MDHEN and SYDVKM. This CDR3 spans 14 amino acids. Assay: immunoSEQ multiplex PCR; the TCRdb copy retains only in-frame clones and omits some. The repertoire holds approximately 23,000 clones, with 35% to 55% as singletons. This clonotype was sampled from a person between 40 and 79 years old with oral cavity squamous cell carcinoma. Sequencing was performed on tumor tissue, taken after nivolumab (anti-PD-1) treatment. The chain employs TRBV28 and TRBJ1-3, with 7 bases aligning to TRBD1. The CDR3 DNA reads as TGTGCCAGTGGGGAAGGGGACAGCCGAAACACCATATATTTT. Protein: CASGEGDSRNTIYF.